A few counts support the clone carrying this T cell receptor beta chain. This specimen comes from a study of T cells after yellow fever vaccination. TCRdb recomputed calls from the 5' RACE reads with MiXCR, one row per CDR3 protein. Found here are roughly 350,000 distinct CDR3 sequences, 4.1% of them singletons; the top ten hold roughly 24%. This sample comprised PBMCs, obtained 5 days after the yellow fever booster vaccination. This sequence originates from a man in his late teens or twenties who received the YFV17D yellow fever vaccine.

The DNA of the CDR3 is TGTGCCAGCAGTCCATGGGGACGGTTAAACAATGAGCAGTTCTTC. It codes for CASSPWGRLNNEQFF. The gene calls are TRBV6-2 or TRBV6-3 and TRBJ2-1; D possibly uses TRBD1 or TRBD2 (5 bases each). V was trimmed by 5 bases and J by 5 bases, leaving 16 bases between them. The CDR3 is 15 residues long. The germline gives CDR1 MNHEY, CDR2 SVGEGT.